Included here is one T cell receptor (beta chain) sequence, with context. The treatment was: randomized to nivolumab then ipilimumab (arm A) or the reverse (arm B). This sample was included in a study of sequential checkpoint blockade in melanoma. V was pared by 4 bases and J by 6 bases, with 16 bases between. CDR1 is SGHDN, CDR2 FVKESK, per germline. CDR3 length: 14 amino acids. Repertoires were generated with immunoSEQ multiplex PCR, while TCRdb's copy carries only in-frame clones and drops some. The sample lists about 5,500 clones; roughly 50% were seen once. The specimen was CD8+ T cells sorted from blood (inferred from file names), collected from a patient given nivolumab and ipilimumab in sequence. The V and J genes are TRBV14 and TRBJ2-7; no reliable D call. This receptor was identified in a human patient with melanoma. Some clones in this sample may be carry-over from other donors' samples. CDR3 nucleotide sequence: TGTGCCAGCAGCCCACACGGGTTTTTTTTCGAGCAGTACTTC. It yields the protein CASSPHGFFFEQYF.